A single sample is the source of the 18 T cell receptor beta chains below, sequenced in a study of metastatic and nonmetastatic thyroid tumors. TCRdb re-called clones via MiXCR from the PCR reads. The sample includes 5,500 to 6,500 clones, around 33% seen only once; the top ten take around 40%. The entire patient cohort was treatment-naive prior to thyroid surgery. Sequenced input: adjacent normal tissue. These receptors all stem from a male donor with papillary thyroid cancer or a benign thyroid nodule (not recorded which). Some clones in this sample may be carry-over from other donors' samples.

V and J are TRBV9 and TRBJ2-7, with 9 positions matching TRBD2. The V gene end was trimmed by 0 bases and the J gene end by 6 bases; junction bases not matched to a gene: 13. CDR3 length: 17 residues. Germline V gene lookup returns CDR1 SGDLS and CDR2 YYNGEE. The CDR3 here is CASSVEGGFSGSFEQYF. Here the CDR3 DNA reads TGTGCCAGCAGCGTAGAGGGTGGTTTTAGCGGGAGTTTCGAGCAGTACTTC.

On this clone: This likely comes from a read error, as the CDR3 has no conserved phenylalanine or tryptophan at its end. No DNA is shown, since the ends of the CDR3 on it are uncertain; the CDR3 is the one TCRdb lists. V and J are TRBV20-1 and TRBJ2-5; TRBD2 was called by the table and not checked on the DNA. The CDR3 totals 14 residues, both ends included. Germline assignment: CDR1 DFQATT and CDR2 SNEGSKA (reference sequence). CDR3 region: CSAPTSGPPGTKYL.

This clone was counted between two and nine times. Mismatch with germline at one junction end may stem from a read error. This chain uses TRBV6-1 with TRBJ1-5; the D is unclear. CDR1 and CDR2 (germline): MNHNS, SASEGT. The CDR3 length is 12 residues. The CDR3 nucleotides are TGTTCCAGCCACAGCTGGGGTCAGCCCCAGCATTTT. Amino acid sequence: CSSHSWGQPQHF.

The V gene is TRBV7-9, the J gene TRBJ2-6; D unresolved. V was cut by 5 bases and J by 0 bases, with 8 bases left in between. Germline CDR1 and CDR2: SEHNR and FQNEAQ (reference sequence). CDR3 length: 15 residues. CDR3 amino acids: CASSPPSSGANVLTF. The CDR3 DNA follows: TGTGCCAGCAGCCCCCCGTCCTCTGGGGCCAACGTCCTGACTTTC.

This clone was counted ten times or more. The chain recombines TRBV12-3 or TRBV12-4 with TRBJ2-1, with 10 bases aligning to TRBD2. V lost 7 bases, J lost 8 bases, and 11 bases stayed unmatched. The CDR3 runs to 15 residues. The CDR3 DNA sequence: TGTGCCAGCACGCCTAGCGGGAGTGTTGTGGATGAGCAGTTCTTC. Residues: CASTPSGSVVDEQFF.

CDR3: CSVSLGQGSHEQYF. CDR3 nucleotides: TGCAGTGTTTCACTCGGGCAGGGAAGCCACGAGCAGTACTTC. This chain uses TRBV20-1 with TRBJ2-7, with D possibly TRBD1 on 5 matching bases. Germline-derived CDR1 and CDR2 are DFQATT and SNEGSKA (reference sequence). The V and J ends lost 7 bases and 5 bases respectively, with 21 bases between them. This CDR3 contains 14 residues.

CDR3 coding DNA: TGTGCCAGCAGCGTAGGACAGGGCCCTCTCTATGGCTACACCTTC. Translating gives CASSVGQGPLYGYTF. This rearrangement joins TRBV9 to TRBJ1-2; TRBD1 aligns across 7 bases. The V gene's germline CDR1 is SGDLS and CDR2 YYNGEE. V shed 0 bases and J 4 bases; nucleotides not matched to a gene: 6. The CDR3 totals 15 residues.

This rearrangement joins TRBV6-2 or TRBV6-3 to TRBJ2-7; weak D call: TRBD2 (5 bases). Trimming shortened V by 5 bases and J by 4 bases, and 15 bases separated the two germline ends. This CDR3 is 14 amino acids long. Germline lookup yields CDR1 MNHEY and CDR2 SVGEGT. The CDR3 region is CASSSIQREYEQYF. DNA for the CDR3: TGTGCCAGCAGTAGTATCCAGAGGGAATACGAGCAGTACTTC.

This clone appeared a few times. The chain employs TRBV20-1 and TRBJ1-5; unclear D gene. The germline CDR1 and CDR2 sequences are DFQATT and SNEGSKA (reference sequence). This CDR3 has 13 residues. V lost 5 bases and J lost 0, with 8 bases in between. For the CDR3, the DNA is TGCAGTGCTGGCGGGAATAGCAATCAGCCCCAGCATTTT. It specifies CSAGGNSNQPQHF.

This clone occurred a few times. The chain joins TRBV12-3 or TRBV12-4 to TRBJ2-1; possibly TRBD2 for D (6 bases). CDR3 length equals 15 residues. The ends were cut back, 6 bases at V and 3 bases at J, with 15 bases in the middle. In DNA, the CDR3 is TGTGCCAGCAGAACGGGACTTAGCGTCTACAATGAGCAGTTCTTC. It codes for CASRTGLSVYNEQFF.

This clone was found many times. The gene calls are TRBV20-1 and TRBJ2-7; D unresolved. Trimming took off 0 bases at V and 0 bases at J, with 9 bases between the two ends. Germline-derived CDR1 and CDR2 are DFQATT and SNEGSKA (reference sequence). The CDR3 has 14 residues. DNA of the CDR3: TGCAGTGCTAGAGATAGGCGGATCTCCTACGAGCAGTACTTC. Amino acids: CSARDRRISYEQYF.

The chain couples TRBV4-1 to TRBJ2-6; D call uncertain. Germline V lookup: CDR1 MGHRA, CDR2 YSYEKL. The germline V and J ends were trimmed by 6 bases and 0 bases, with 9 bases remaining between them. The CDR3 runs 15 residues. CDR3 nucleotide sequence: TGCGCCAGCAGGGTTGTTGCCTCTGGGGCCAACGTCCTGACTTTC. Translation: CASRVVASGANVLTF.

V and J are TRBV30 and TRBJ2-2, with D hard to call. The CDR3 has 13 residues. Germline CDR1 reads GTSNPN; CDR2 reads SVGIG (reference sequence). Trimming left V 4 bases short and J 7 bases short, with 13 bases between. The CDR3 sequence: CAWNKGSHGELFF. The CDR3, as DNA: TGTGCCTGGAACAAGGGATCCCACGGGGAGCTGTTTTTT.

This clone was detected only a few times. The chain links TRBV6-1 to TRBJ1-5, with D perhaps matching TRBD1 (6 bases). CDR1 is MNHNS, CDR2 SASEGT, per germline. CDR3 size: 16 residues. V was trimmed by 5 bases and J by 2 bases, leaving 16 bases between them. The CDR3 nucleotides are TGTGCCAGCAGTAGGGGGGGGAGTTATGGCAATCAGCCCCAGCATTTT. It codes for CASSRGGSYGNQPQHF.

In regard to this clone: Germline is not matched at one junction end, which may reflect a read error. The chain uses TRBV6-1 and TRBJ2-7; 7 nucleotides align to TRBD2. There are 15 residues in the CDR3. CDR1 MNHNS and CDR2 SASEGT come from the germline V gene. The CDR3 spells CASSEEDTSVYEQYF. The CDR3 coding sequence is TGCGCCAGCAGTGAAGAGGATACTAGCGTATACGAGCAGTACTTC.

This chain links TRBV30 with TRBJ1-5, with D perhaps matching TRBD1 (5 bases). CDR3 length: 14 amino acids. The ends were cut back, 1 base at V and 6 bases at J, with 13 bases in the middle. Per germline, CDR1 GTSNPN and CDR2 SVGIG (reference sequence). In nucleotides, the CDR3 is TGTGCCTGGAGTGCATCTCCGGGGGGTCAGCCCCAGCATTTT. It is translated as CAWSASPGGQPQHF.

This clone was counted once. J is TRBJ1-6 and V is TRBV11-1; 11 nucleotides match TRBD1. The germline V gene has CDR1 SGHAT and CDR2 FQDESV (reference sequence). This CDR3 spans 15 amino acids. The J segment lost 10 bases and the V segment lost 4 bases, leaving 6 bases of the junction unmatched. This CDR3 reads CASSSGQGAHSPLHF. CDR3 DNA: TGTGCCAGCAGCTCCGGACAGGGGGCCCACTCACCCCTCCACTTT.

The sample holds one count of this clone. The junction and the germline gene differ at one end; a read error may be behind it. The chain combines TRBV9 with TRBJ1-4; a possible D gene is TRBD1 (6 bases). The CDR3 is made up of 18 amino acids. Germline lookup yields CDR1 SGDLS and CDR2 YYNGEE. DNA for the CDR3: TGTCCCAGCAGCGCTTCTCCCCTCGTGGACAGCAATAATGAAAAACTGTTTTTT. It yields the protein CPSSASPLVDSNNEKLFF.